The 30 T cell receptor beta chains in this list originate from one sample, sequenced in a study of identifying expanded T cells in peripheral blood. Some clones are missing from TCRdb's copy, which holds only in-frame ones; the method was immunoSEQ multiplex PCR. The table records 50,000 to 70,000 clones, around 87% of them present only once. The sample consisted of blood. Receptors were obtained from a person aged 18-70 years in good health.

The V call is TRBV19, the J call TRBJ2-2, with D perhaps TRBD2 (6 bases). V gave up 6 bases and J gave up 7 bases, with 36 bases separating them. There are 21 residues in the CDR3. Looked up from germline, CDR1 is LNHDA and CDR2 is SQIVND (reference sequence). The CDR3 sequence is CASRPPPHRRRVRWNVGELFF. CDR3 coding DNA: TGTGCCAGTAGACCACCTCCCCACCGTCGGAGGGTCCGGTGGAATGTCGGGGAGCTGTTTTTT. Complete variable domain (other parts from reference TRBV19 and TRBJ2-2): DGGITQSPKYLFRKEGQNVTLSCEQNLNHDAMYWYRQDPGQGLRLIYYSQIVNDFQKGDIAEGYSVSREKKESFPLTVTSAQKNPTAFYLCASRPPPHRRRVRWNVGELFFGEGSRLTVL.

This clone showed up just a few times. The chain joins TRBV6-4 to TRBJ2-2; D unresolved. V lost 6 bases and J 2 bases, leaving 7 bases between the germline ends. Germline values: CDR1 MRHNA, CDR2 SNTAGT. The CDR3 sequence is 13 residues long. The CDR3 reads CASSPSNTGELFF. DNA of the CDR3: TGTGCCAGCAGCCCCAGCAACACCGGGGAGCTGTTTTTT.

The chain recombines TRBV4-1 with TRBJ2-7; no clear D gene. This CDR3 region has 15 residues. The germline CDR1 and CDR2 sequences are MGHRA and YSYEKL. V lost 0 bases and J lost 2, with 11 bases in between. The CDR3 spells CASSQEPDRAYEQYF. The CDR3 nucleotides read TGCGCCAGCAGCCAAGAACCGGACCGCGCCTACGAGCAGTACTTC.

The rearrangement uses TRBV7-2 and TRBJ1-4; 11 nucleotides align to TRBD1. V lost 2 bases to trimming and J lost 6 bases; unmatched junction nucleotides: 8. Germline values: CDR1 SGHTA, CDR2 FQGNSA. This CDR3 region has 17 residues. The CDR3 loop is CASSLLGAGQGDEKLFF. CDR3 nucleotide sequence: TGTGCCAGCAGCTTACTAGGGGCGGGACAGGGGGATGAAAAACTGTTTTTT.

V usage is TRBV4-2 and J usage is TRBJ2-6, with D unresolved. V gave up 4 bases and J gave up 0 bases, with 10 bases separating them. The CDR3 covers 16 residues. Per the germline V gene, CDR1 is LGHNA and CDR2 is YNFKEQ. Written as DNA, the CDR3 is TGTGCCAGCAGCCGCCGAGTCAGCTCTGGGGCCAACGTCCTGACTTTC. It is translated as CASSRRVSSGANVLTF.

The chain joins TRBV9 to TRBJ1-1; 8 bases are a match to TRBD1. CDR1 SGDLS and CDR2 YYNGEE come from the germline V gene. V shed 3 bases and J 6 bases; nucleotides not matched to a gene: 7. The CDR3 totals 14 residues. The CDR3 region is CASSAARTGPEAFF. In DNA form, the CDR3 reads TGTGCCAGCAGCGCTGCCCGGACAGGGCCTGAAGCTTTCTTT.

The rearrangement links TRBV15 to TRBJ2-5; D is perhaps TRBD2 (6 bases). Trimming took off 1 base at V and 3 bases at J, with 9 bases between the two ends. The germline gives CDR1 LNHNV, CDR2 YYDKDF (reference sequence). The CDR3 is made up of 14 amino acids. CDR3 amino acids: CATSRGDSEETQYF. Written as DNA, the CDR3 is TGTGCCACCAGCAGAGGGGACTCCGAAGAGACCCAGTACTTC.

This chain joins TRBV28 and TRBJ2-1; 9 nucleotides align to TRBD1. V lost 6 bases and J lost 6; bases outside the gene matches: 9. CDR3 length: 15 amino acids. The germline gives CDR1 MDHEN, CDR2 SYDVKM. CDR3 protein: CASRSGTGLPNEQFF. The CDR3 DNA follows: TGTGCCAGCAGGTCCGGGACAGGGCTCCCCAATGAGCAGTTCTTC. Together with reference TRBV28 and TRBJ2-1, the CDR3 gives the full variable domain: DVKVTQSSRYLVKRTGEKVFLECVQDMDHENMFWYRQDPGLGLRLIYFSYDVKMKEKGDIPEGYSVSREKKERFSLILESASTNQTSMYLCASRSGTGLPNEQFFGPGTRLTVL.

This chain connects TRBV6-4 to TRBJ2-5, with D perhaps TRBD1 (5 bases). CDR1 is MRHNA and CDR2 is SNTAGT in the germline V gene. This CDR3 is built from 14 residues. V was shortened by 3 bases and J by 2 bases, with 10 bases between the two germline ends. The CDR3 region is CASSEGSGQETQYF. The CDR3 coding sequence is TGTGCCAGCAGTGAGGGGTCAGGGCAAGAGACCCAGTACTTC.

The CDR3 protein is CASSLAPTDTQYF. The CDR3 coding sequence is TGCGCCAGCAGCTTGGCCCCCACAGATACGCAGTATTTT. The gene calls are TRBV5-1 and TRBJ2-3; D is ambiguous. Trimming took off 0 bases at V and 2 bases at J, with 4 bases between the two ends. The CDR3 is 13 residues long. CDR1 SGHRS and CDR2 YFSETQ come from the germline V gene. The variable domain in full, with the rest retrieved from reference TRBV5-1 and TRBJ2-3, is KAGVTQTPRYLIKTRGQQVTLSCSPISGHRSVSWYQQTPGQGLQFLFEYFSETQRNKGNFPGRFSGRQFSNSRSEMNVSTLELGDSALYLCASSLAPTDTQYFGPGTRLTVL.

The chain is built from TRBV28 and TRBJ1-2; 9 bases agree with TRBD1. V lost 3 bases to trimming and J lost 7 bases; unmatched junction nucleotides: 6. Germline values: CDR1 MDHEN, CDR2 SYDVKM. The CDR3 totals 14 residues. In DNA form, the CDR3 reads TGTGCCAGCAGTTTTTCCGGGACAGGGAGTGGCTACACCTTC. This sequence encodes CASSFSGTGSGYTF.

V and J are TRBV1 and TRBJ2-3; the table assigns TRBD1, which was not confirmed against the DNA. TRBV1 is shown as a pseudogene. The CDR3 spans 16 residues. The chain's CDR3 is CTSSQDRDRVTDTQYF. The CDR3 DNA reads as TGCACCAGCAGCCAAGACCGGGACAGGGTCACAGATACGCAGTATTTT.

The genes are TRBV27 and TRBJ2-7; D gene unclear. The length of the CDR3 is 13 residues. V lost 4 bases and J 3 bases, leaving 10 bases between the germline ends. The germline V gene has CDR1 MNHEY and CDR2 SMNVEV (reference sequence). CDR3 sequence (DNA): TGTGCCAGCAGTTCCTCCTTCCGCTACGAGCAGTACTTC. Translated: CASSSSFRYEQYF.

This sequence joins TRBV7-3 and TRBJ2-1, with TRBD1 matching over 9 bases. The CDR3 has 15 amino acids. From germline, CDR1 is SGHTA and CDR2 FQGTGA. The V and J ends lost 2 bases and 1 base, in that order; junction bases with no gene match: 0. The CDR3 DNA reads TGTGCCAGCAGCTTAGACAGGGGGTCCTACAATGAGCAGTTCTTC. Translation: CASSLDRGSYNEQFF.

The chain employs TRBV5-6 and TRBJ2-3; D not resolved. The germline V and J ends were trimmed by 2 bases and 6 bases, with 19 bases remaining between them. The CDR3 length is 16 residues. CDR1 is SGHDT and CDR2 is YYEEEE in the germline V gene. As DNA, the CDR3 is TGTGCCAGCAGCTTTACTACACAATTAAAGTGGGATACGCAGTATTTT. Translation gives CASSFTTQLKWDTQYF.

The sample holds one count of this clone. The chain joins TRBV7-7 to TRBJ1-2, with 9 positions matching TRBD1. The CDR3 sequence is 17 residues long. CDR1 and CDR2 (germline): SSHAT, FNYEAQ (reference sequence). Losses at the gene ends were 4 bases for V and 0 bases for J; bases not matched to a gene: 9. CDR3 sequence reads: CASSSPGQGFSNYGYTF. Here the CDR3 DNA reads TGTGCCAGCAGCTCCCCGGGACAGGGCTTTTCTAACTATGGCTACACCTTC.

The chain links TRBV9 to TRBJ2-3, with 8 bases identical to TRBD1. CDR3 length equals 14 residues. The germline gives CDR1 SGDLS, CDR2 YYNGEE. V lost 7 bases, J lost 2 bases, and 6 bases stayed unmatched. The CDR3 region has the DNA TGTGCCAGCGTACGGGACAGGAACACAGATACGCAGTATTTT. As protein: CASVRDRNTDTQYF.

The chain combines TRBV7-9 with TRBJ2-5; TRBD2 agrees at 7 bases. Per germline, CDR1 SEHNR and CDR2 FQNEAQ (reference sequence). This CDR3 spans 15 amino acids. Germline trimming cut 3 bases from V and 2 bases from J; bases unmatched to any gene: 6. The CDR3 is CASSFNGGGQETQYF. The CDR3 coding sequence is TGTGCCAGCAGCTTTAATGGCGGGGGACAAGAGACCCAGTACTTC.

The chain has TRBV2 and TRBJ1-1, with unresolved D. CDR1 and CDR2 from the germline V gene are SNHLY and FYNNEI. The V end lost 7 bases, the J end lost 0 bases, and 12 bases lay between the germline ends. CDR3 length: 14 amino acids. The CDR3 DNA reads TGTGCCAGCACCCGGCGCAGGTTGAACACTGAAGCTTTCTTT. Encoded protein: CASTRRRLNTEAFF.

The V gene is TRBV7-9, the J gene TRBJ1-2, with D possibly matching TRBD1 (6 bases). V gave up 5 bases and J gave up 4 bases, with 23 bases separating them. CDR1 and CDR2 (germline): SEHNR, FQNEAQ (reference sequence). The CDR3 totals 17 residues. This CDR3 is CASSPIIQGKVGYGYTF. As DNA, the CDR3 is TGTGCCAGCAGCCCTATTATACAGGGCAAAGTCGGCTATGGCTACACCTTC.

The chain carries TRBV5-1 and TRBJ1-5; D is undetermined. V gave up 8 bases and J gave up 11 bases, with 20 bases separating them. Per the germline V gene, CDR1 is SGHRS and CDR2 is YFSETQ. The CDR3 covers 13 residues. The CDR3 sequence is CASAGNPGQAQHF. In DNA, the CDR3 is TGCGCCAGTGCCGGGAACCCAGGCCAGGCCCAGCATTTT.

CDR3 sequence (DNA): TGTGCCAGCAGCCCAAGCGGTTGGGAGACCCAGTACTTC. This codes for CASSPSGWETQYF. The chain couples TRBV7-2 to TRBJ2-5; maybe TRBD2 (5 bases). Germline V lookup: CDR1 SGHTA, CDR2 FQGNSA. V was cut by 5 bases and J by 5 bases, with 12 bases left in between. The CDR3 length is 13 residues.

The chain links TRBV6-1 to TRBJ1-5, with a tentative D call TRBD1 (6 bases). Germline lookup yields CDR1 MNHNS and CDR2 SASEGT. Trimming shortened V by 2 bases and J by 7 bases, and 24 bases separated the two germline ends. The CDR3 length is 18 residues. Here the CDR3 DNA reads TGTGCCAGCAGTGAATACCGGACGTCGTCCAGGGGTCTGCAGCCCCAGCATTTT. Residues: CASSEYRTSSRGLQPQHF.

The J gene is TRBJ2-7, the V gene TRBV30; 9 bases are shared with TRBD1. The trim removed 8 bases at V and 6 bases at J, leaving 8 bases unmatched. Germline assignment: CDR1 GTSNPN and CDR2 SVGIG (reference sequence). This CDR3 is built from 12 residues. CDR3 protein: CAGPGTGTEQYF. CDR3 DNA: TGTGCCGGGCCTGGGACAGGGACCGAGCAGTACTTC.

This chain connects TRBV29-1 to TRBJ2-7; 7 bases agree with TRBD1. Germline V gives CDR1 SQVTM, CDR2 ANQGSEA. V shed 3 bases and J 3 bases; nucleotides not matched to a gene: 8. The CDR3 has 14 residues. The CDR3 reads CSVDGAGGRYEQYF. The CDR3 nucleotides read TGCAGCGTTGATGGGGCAGGGGGACGCTACGAGCAGTACTTC.

The V and J genes are TRBV7-6 and TRBJ1-3; D uncertain. Trimming removed 0 bases at V and 4 bases at J, with 10 bases between. Germline V CDR1 and CDR2: SGHVS, FNYEAQ. CDR3 length: 15 residues. CDR3 nucleotides: TGTGCCAGCAGCTTAGCGCCGTACGAGGGAAACACCATATATTTT. This gives the protein CASSLAPYEGNTIYF.

The V and J genes are TRBV29-1 and TRBJ2-2; D is unresolved. The CDR3 extends over 13 amino acids. V was shortened by 4 bases and J by 1 base, with 7 bases between the two germline ends. Germline values: CDR1 SQVTM, CDR2 ANQGSEA. CDR3 region: CSVVRQNTGELFF. The CDR3 coding sequence is TGCAGCGTTGTGAGACAGAACACCGGGGAGCTGTTTTTT.

V gene TRBV5-8 combines with J gene TRBJ1-5; D gene ambiguous. Trimming stripped 2 bases from V and 0 bases from J, with 9 bases between. Germline CDR1 and CDR2: SGHTS and YDEGEE. This CDR3 spans 15 amino acids. CDR3: CASSLREYSNQPQHF. In DNA form, the CDR3 reads TGTGCCAGCAGCTTACGCGAGTATAGCAATCAGCCCCAGCATTTT. Looking up the rest from reference TRBV5-8 and TRBJ1-5 gives the full variable domain: EAGVTQSPTHLIKTRGQQATLRCSPISGHTSVYWYQQALGLGLQFLLWYDEGEERNRGNFPPRFSGRQFPNYSSELNVNALELEDSALYLCASSLREYSNQPQHFGDGTRLSIL.

The gene calls are TRBV7-2 and TRBJ2-3; the D is unclear. This CDR3 comprises 15 residues. Germline V CDR1 and CDR2: SGHTA, FQGNSA. V dropped 6 bases and J dropped 2 bases, with 15 bases sitting between them. DNA for the CDR3: TGTGCCAGCAGTTACTACCGGCGGTACACAGATACGCAGTATTTT. As protein: CASSYYRRYTDTQYF.

V gene TRBV6-6 combines with J gene TRBJ1-6; possible D gene TRBD1, 6 bases. The germline gives CDR1 MNHNY, CDR2 SVGAGI (reference sequence). This CDR3 is 16 amino acids long. The V end was cut by 6 bases, the J end by 6 bases, with 18 bases between. CDR3 sequence: CASSPTPGALNSPLHF. The CDR3 nucleotides read TGTGCCAGCAGCCCGACCCCGGGGGCCCTTAATTCACCCCTCCACTTT.